The source of this TCR beta chain is a study of beta chain features in type 1 diabetes. Study-level results: Moderately but significantly shorter TCRB CDR3s were found in Type 1 diabetes patients in all four CD4+ subsets.

Germline values: CDR1 SGHDT, CDR2 YYEEEE. CDR3 length equals 14 residues. Germline trimming cut 4 bases from V and 9 bases from J; bases unmatched to any gene: 5. Investigators reverse transcribed all isolated RNA, so they sequenced expressed TCRB transcripts. Produced via immunoSEQ multiplex PCR; TCRdb's table is partial and in-frame only. The table includes hundreds of thousands of clones, approximately 10% detected once. In the case of this clone: Its specificity is unknown.

The source of this sequence is a young man with type 1 diabetes. The sequenced material came from naive CD4+ T cells from blood. The chain combines TRBV5-6 with TRBJ1-6; TRBD1 matches 9 bases. Here the CDR3 DNA reads TGTGCCAGCAGCACCGGACAGGGGATTTCACCCCTCCACTTT. Protein: CASSTGQGISPLHF.